Listed below are T cell receptor beta chains from one sample, sequenced in a study of a mutant IDH1 vaccine in newly diagnosed glioma. What these receptors recognize is not known. Profiled with immunoSEQ multiplex PCR; TCRdb holds only in-frame clones, not every one. There are approximately 66,000 clones in the sample; 84% occur only once, and less than 4.5% lies in the top ten. The sample consisted of PBMCs, taken from a glioma patient whose treatment included an IDH1 peptide vaccine. These receptors came from a man aged 25 to 40 with glioma. The CDR3 runs from the conserved cysteine through the conserved F or W. A D gene is named only where the DNA matches it firmly. A clone size is listed for some rows: how often the clone was seen (once, few, many), or a class if it is expanded.

D	length	size	V	J	DNA	CDR3
-	11	-	TRBV19	TRBJ2-7	TGTGCCAGTAGTATCGGGGGCGAGCAGTACTTC	CASSIGGEQYF
-	18	-	TRBV5-1	TRBJ1-2	TGCGCCAGCGCCTTCGGTTGGGGGTCAGTTTCAACTAACTATGGCTACACCTTC	CASAFGWGSVSTNYGYTF
-	16	-	TRBV10-2	TRBJ1-1	TGCGCCAGCAGTGAGTCCTGGGGCGATTCAACCACTGAAGCTTTCTTT	CASSESWGDSTTEAFF
-	16	-	TRBV5-6	TRBJ1-5	TGTGCCAGCAGCTTTTTTACAGGTAGAAGCAATCAGCCCCAGCATTTT	CASSFFTGRSNQPQHF
-	20	-	TRBV9	TRBJ2-6	TGTGCCAGCAGCCGGGGAGAGCTCTTTGGAATAAGCTCTGGGGCCAACGTCCTGACTTTC	CASSRGELFGISSGANVLTF
TRBD1	14	-	TRBV10-3	TRBJ1-1	TGTGCCATCAGGCCCGGACAGGGAGGCACTGAAGCTTTCTTT	CAIRPGQGGTEAFF
TRBD2	16	-	TRBV9	TRBJ2-2	TGTGCCAGCAGCGTATCAAGCGGGGGCCAAACCGGGGAGCTGTTTTTT	CASSVSSGGQTGELFF
TRBD1	14	-	TRBV7-8	TRBJ2-7	TGTGCCAGCAGCTTAAGGGACAGGGGCCACGAGCAGTACTTC	CASSLRDRGHEQYF
-	18	-	TRBV7-8	TRBJ2-2	TGTGCCAGCAGCTTGAGCCGCCAGGGTTCTGGGAACCCCGGGGAGCTGTTTTTT	CASSLSRQGSGNPGELFF
-	15	-	TRBV6-6	TRBJ1-4	TGTGCCAGCAGTTACTCAGGGGCAACTAATGAAAAACTGTTTTTT	CASSYSGATNEKLFF
TRBD1	14	-	TRBV28	TRBJ1-2	TGTGCCAGCAGTTTATATACAGGGGAGGATGGCTACACCTTC	CASSLYTGEDGYTF
-	15	once	TRBV6-6	TRBJ2-3	TGTGCCAGCAGCCCTCAGGGCCCGGAGACAGATACGCAGTATTTT	CASSPQGPETDTQYF
TRBD1	15	-	TRBV6-6	TRBJ2-3	TGTGCCAGCATCCTAGACAGGGGGAGTCCAGATACGCAGTATTTT	CASILDRGSPDTQYF
TRBD1	15	-	TRBV9	TRBJ1-4	TGTGCCAGCAGCGTACGACAGGGGGCAGGAGAAAAACTGTTTTTT	CASSVRQGAGEKLFF
-	15	-	TRBV7-9	TRBJ2-3	TGTGCCAGCAGCTCGGACTACCCTAACACAGATACGCAGTATTTT	CASSSDYPNTDTQYF
-	17	-	TRBV27	TRBJ2-7	TGTGCCAGCAGACGGAGCCCCTGGACCGCTTCCATCTACGAGCAGTACTTC	CASRRSPWTASIYEQYF
TRBD1	16	-	TRBV28	TRBJ2-5	TGTGCCAGCAGTGGGGACAGGGGGCCGGCAGGGGAGACCCAGTACTTC	CASSGDRGPAGETQYF
-	17	-	TRBV6-1	TRBJ1-5	TGTGCCAGCAGTGAGGGGTTGGGAACAGGGTACAATCAGCCCCAGCATTTT	CASSEGLGTGYNQPQHF
TRBD1	19	-	TRBV4-1	TRBJ1-1	TGCGCCAGCAGCCAACTGGGAGCCGGGACAGGGGCCATGAACACTGAAGCTTTCTTT	CASSQLGAGTGAMNTEAFF
-	11	-	TRBV19	TRBJ2-5	TGTGCCAGTAGTATCAGGGAGACCCAGTACTTC	CASSIRETQYF
-	11	-	TRBV5-6	TRBJ2-2	TGTGCCAGCACCCTGGGGGGGGAGCTGTTTTTT	CASTLGGELFF
-	14	-	TRBV19	TRBJ1-5	TGTGCCAGTAGTAACGGACGGGGGGGTCAGCCCCAGCATTTT	CASSNGRGGQPQHF
-	16	-	TRBV5-1	TRBJ1-4	TGCGCCAGCAGCTTGGTCGCCGGCCCCAGGGTTGAAAAACTGTTTTTT	CASSLVAGPRVEKLFF
TRBD1	16	-	TRBV11-3	TRBJ2-2	TGTGCCAGCAGCTCCGCGGACAGGGGGAACACCGGGGAGCTGTTTTTT	CASSSADRGNTGELFF
-	16	-	TRBV7-9	TRBJ1-2	TGTGCCAGCAGCCCCCCTTCGACAGTATCAAGCTATGGCTACACCTTC	CASSPPSTVSSYGYTF
-	12	few	TRBV6-1	TRBJ1-5	TGTGCCAGCATGACGGGCGGTCGGCCCCAGCATTTT	CASMTGGRPQHF
-	13	-	TRBV6-5	TRBJ2-7	TGTGCCTCAGCGGACAGAGAATACTACGAGCAGTACTTC	CASADREYYEQYF
-	11	-	TRBV30	TRBJ2-7	TGTGCCTGGAGTGTCGGTCCAGCACGGTACTTC	CAWSVGPARYF
-	15	once	TRBV6-1	TRBJ2-6	TGTGCCACCAAAGGACATTACTCTGGGGCCAACGTCCTGACTTTC	CATKGHYSGANVLTF
-	14	-	TRBV29-1	TRBJ1-1	TGCAGCGTGGGTCCGGGGGCCATGAACACTGAAGCTTTCTTT	CSVGPGAMNTEAFF
-	15	-	TRBV7-2	TRBJ1-6	TGTGCCAGCAGCTTAGTTGGCGGCACTAATTCACCCCTCCACTTT	CASSLVGGTNSPLHF
-	13	-	TRBV6-1	TRBJ2-7	TGTGCCAGCCGAGGGCTGCCCTCCTACGAGCAGTACTTC	CASRGLPSYEQYF
TRBD1	14	-	TRBV5-1	TRBJ2-5	TGCGCCAGCAGCAAAGACAGGGGCCAAGAGACCCAGTACTTC	CASSKDRGQETQYF
-	13	-	TRBV4-1	TRBJ1-5	TGCGCCAGCAGGCCCGGTCCGAATCAGCCCCAGCATTTT	CASRPGPNQPQHF
-	15	-	TRBV9	TRBJ2-5	TGTGCCAGCAGCGTAGGGTGGACATTCCAAGAGACCCAGTACTTC	CASSVGWTFQETQYF
TRBD1	14	few	TRBV5-1	TRBJ2-7	TGCGCCAGCAGCGACCACCGGACAGGCGACGAGCAGTACTTC	CASSDHRTGDEQYF